These 27 T cell receptor beta chains share one sample of origin, sequenced in a study of blood T cell repertoires in COVID-19. Libraries were prepared by immunoSEQ multiplex PCR; TCRdb keeps only in-frame clonotypes and omits some of them. Found here are about 140,000 clones, about four fifths of them singletons; the top ten hold around 3.7%. The specimen was peripheral blood. These receptors were obtained from a man between 65 and 80 years old who had recovered from COVID-19.

This chain connects TRBV10-3 to TRBJ1-6, with D possibly being TRBD1 (5 bases). The CDR3 is 13 amino acids. Germline V gene sequence: CDR1 ENHRY, CDR2 SYGVKD. V shed 6 bases and J shed 5 bases, with 8 bases lying between them. CDR3 in amino acids: CAISRVNNSPLHF. CDR3 coding DNA: TGTGCCATCAGCAGGGTGAATAATTCACCCCTCCACTTT.

This clone was seen only once. V is TRBV12-3 or TRBV12-4 and J is TRBJ2-5; TRBD2 aligns across 7 bases. V lost 6 bases and J lost 5; bases outside the gene matches: 6. The CDR3 has 13 amino acids. This CDR3 reads CASRTGGWETQYF. DNA for the CDR3: TGTGCCAGCAGGACCGGGGGGTGGGAGACCCAGTACTTC.

This clone was observed a handful of times. The J gene is TRBJ1-2, the V gene TRBV2, with 7 bases identical to TRBD1. V shed 5 bases, J shed 8 bases, and the junction held 8 bases outside the gene matches. CDR1 is SNHLY and CDR2 is FYNNEI in the germline V gene. This CDR3 is 13 amino acids long. CDR3 nucleotide sequence: TGTGCCAGCAGTTTACAGGGGCCGGGCGGCTACACCTTC. This translates into CASSLQGPGGYTF.

The rearrangement links TRBV7-6 to TRBJ2-5; D might be TRBD1 (6 bases). CDR3 length equals 16 residues. In germline, CDR1 is SGHVS, CDR2 FNYEAQ. V gave up 4 bases and J gave up 1 base, with 16 bases separating them. CDR3 region: CASSSIPPGAQETQYF. The DNA for the CDR3 is TGTGCCAGCAGCTCAATCCCCCCAGGGGCCCAAGAGACCCAGTACTTC.

The genes are TRBV6-5 and TRBJ1-5, with TRBD1 matching 9 bases. The germline gives CDR1 MNHEY, CDR2 SVGAGI. The junction had 6 bases not matched to a gene; V was cut back by 4 bases and J by 8 bases. The CDR3 is 14 amino acids. The CDR3 DNA sequence: TGTGCCAGCAGTTCCGGACAGGGGAGAGAGCCCCAGCATTTT. Its translation: CASSSGQGREPQHF.

In this sample, this clone turned up a few times. The rearrangement joins TRBV30 to TRBJ1-5; a weak D match, TRBD1 (5 bases). The V gene's germline CDR1 is GTSNPN and CDR2 SVGIG (reference sequence). The V end lost 0 bases, the J end lost 3 bases, and 18 bases lay between the germline ends. The CDR3 contains 17 residues. The CDR3 nucleotides are TGTGCCTGGAGTGTAATGGGAATTGGGGGGATCAATCAGCCCCAGCATTTT. As protein: CAWSVMGIGGINQPQHF.

Only a few counts were recorded for this clone. V usage is TRBV6-2 or TRBV6-3 and J usage is TRBJ2-1; TRBD1 matches 7 bases. The V gene's germline CDR1 is MNHEY and CDR2 SVGEGT. This CDR3 is 14 amino acids long. J lost 7 bases, V lost 2 bases, and 5 bases had no gene match. The CDR3 loop reads CASSYRGLRNEQFF. In nucleotides, the CDR3 is TGTGCCAGCAGTTACAGGGGGCTAAGGAATGAGCAGTTCTTC.

The rearrangement links TRBV3-1 (or the pseudogene TRBV3-2) to TRBJ2-5; D might be TRBD2 (5 bases). The V end was cut by 0 bases, the J end by 3 bases, with 17 bases between. The CDR3 contains 17 residues. The germline V gene encodes CDR1 LGHDT and CDR2 YNNKEL (reference sequence). The CDR3 sequence is CASSQEESGKGEETQYF. DNA for the CDR3: TGTGCCAGCAGCCAAGAGGAATCTGGAAAGGGAGAAGAGACCCAGTACTTC.

The genes are TRBV2 and TRBJ2-2; 12 bases align to TRBD2. This CDR3 is 14 amino acids long. Trimming removed 6 bases from V and 6 bases from J; junction bases left unmatched: 2. Germline CDR1 SNHLY, CDR2 FYNNEI. The CDR3 sequence is CASSPSGRAGELFF. Written as DNA, the CDR3 is TGTGCCAGCAGCCCTAGCGGGAGGGCCGGGGAGCTGTTTTTT.

V and J are TRBV27 and TRBJ1-5; tentatively, D is TRBD1 (5 bases). Germline V lookup: CDR1 MNHEY, CDR2 SMNVEV (reference sequence). V was shortened by 8 bases and J by 4 bases, with 12 bases between the two germline ends. The CDR3 extends over 13 amino acids. The CDR3: CASAQGFNQPQHF. CDR3 DNA: TGTGCCAGCGCCCAGGGATTTAATCAGCCCCAGCATTTT.

The chain uses TRBV14 and TRBJ2-7, with no clear D. CDR3 length: 15 amino acids. Trimming took off 1 base at V and 2 bases at J, with 12 bases between the two ends. Germline CDR1 is SGHDN and CDR2 is FVKESK. The CDR3 here is CASSQAPGRTYEQYF. CDR3 DNA: TGTGCCAGCAGCCAAGCACCGGGTCGGACCTACGAGCAGTACTTC.

The rearrangement joins TRBV2 to TRBJ1-2; 9 bases match TRBD1. CDR3 size: 17 residues. CDR1 and CDR2 from the germline V gene are SNHLY and FYNNEI. J was trimmed by 4 bases and V by 4 bases; bases with no gene match: 13. The CDR3 spells CASSVGARTGAGYGYTF. The CDR3 bases are TGTGCCAGCAGTGTGGGGGCCCGGACAGGGGCTGGCTATGGCTACACCTTC.

For this clone: The same CDR3 can be traced to other DNA sequences in this sample. V and J are TRBV18 and TRBJ2-1; 11 bases line up with TRBD2. Germline-derived CDR1 and CDR2 are KGHSH and LQKENI. The CDR3 runs 15 residues. V lost 6 bases, J lost 3 bases, and 4 bases stayed unmatched. Written as DNA, the CDR3 is TGTGCCAGCTCCCTACTAGCGGGAGACTACAATGAGCAGTTCTTC. It encodes CASSLLAGDYNEQFF.

V is TRBV4-1 and J is TRBJ2-1; 11 nucleotides align to TRBD2. With V trimmed by 4 bases and J by 6 bases, 8 bases remained unmatched. The V gene's germline CDR1 is MGHRA and CDR2 YSYEKL. This CDR3 contains 16 residues. CDR3 sequence reads: CASSPTGLAAGNEQFF. CDR3 DNA sequence: TGCGCCAGCAGCCCAACGGGACTAGCGGCGGGCAATGAGCAGTTCTTC.

V usage is TRBV10-2 and J usage is TRBJ1-5; D is unclear. The CDR3 consists of 15 residues. CDR1 is WSHSY, CDR2 SAAADI, per germline. V lost 0 bases to trimming and J lost 7 bases, with 13 bases between them. The CDR3: CASSESMGRLQPQHF. CDR3 nucleotides: TGCGCCAGCAGTGAGTCGATGGGCAGACTACAGCCCCAGCATTTT.

This sequence joins TRBV7-9 and TRBJ2-7; maybe TRBD2 (6 bases). The CDR3 contains 15 residues. CDR1 is SEHNR and CDR2 is FQNEAQ in the germline V gene (reference sequence). The V end lost 2 bases, the J end lost 1 base, and 12 bases lay between the germline ends. The CDR3 nucleotides are TGTGCCAGCAGCTTAATCGGGACTCATTCCTACGAGCAGTACTTC. It encodes CASSLIGTHSYEQYF.

This chain's CDR3 is CASSPGRTGPDTQYF. The CDR3 DNA reads as TGTGCCAGCAGCCCCGGACGCACAGGCCCAGATACGCAGTATTTT. The chain links TRBV7-3 to TRBJ2-3; TRBD1 is a possible D gene (5 bases). V was clipped by 5 bases and J by 4 bases, with 16 bases between them. Germline loops: CDR1 SGHTA, CDR2 FQGTGA. The CDR3 runs 15 residues. The whole variable domain, remainder taken from reference TRBV7-3 and TRBJ2-3, is GAGVSQTPSNKVTEKGKYVELRCDPISGHTALYWYRQSLGQGPEFLIYFQGTGAADDSGLPNDRFFAVRPEGSVSTLKIQRTERGDSAVYLCASSPGRTGPDTQYFGPGTRLTVL.

This chain uses TRBV27 with TRBJ2-3; 9 bases agree with TRBD2. Trimming cost V 6 bases and J 2 bases; bases outside gene matches: 12. CDR3 size: 17 residues. CDR1 and CDR2 (germline): MNHEY, SMNVEV (reference sequence). The CDR3 reads CASRRRLADKVTDTQYF. Here the CDR3 DNA reads TGTGCCAGCAGGCGAAGACTAGCGGACAAAGTCACAGATACGCAGTATTTT.

The rearrangement uses TRBV4-1 and TRBJ2-7; 8 positions match TRBD2. Germline CDR1 reads MGHRA; CDR2 reads YSYEKL. The ends lost 1 base at V and 5 bases at J; junction bases unmatched: 4. The CDR3 has 14 residues. CDR3 in amino acids: CASSQVAGKDEQYF. The DNA for the CDR3 is TGCGCCAGCAGCCAAGTAGCGGGAAAGGACGAGCAGTACTTC.

V is TRBV3-1 (or the pseudogene TRBV3-2) and J is TRBJ2-2; possible D gene TRBD1, 6 bases. The CDR3 totals 13 residues. Germline assignment: CDR1 LGHDT and CDR2 YNNKEL (reference sequence). The V gene lost 4 bases and the J gene lost 7 bases, with 10 bases spanning the gap. CDR3 DNA sequence: TGTGCCAGCAGCCTACAGGGAGACGGGGAGCTGTTTTTT. It is translated as CASSLQGDGELFF.

V usage is TRBV27 and J usage is TRBJ2-7, with 12 bases that match TRBD1. The CDR3 is made up of 13 amino acids. Germline lookup yields CDR1 MNHEY and CDR2 SMNVEV (reference sequence). With V trimmed by 10 bases and J by 4 bases, 5 bases remained unmatched. The CDR3 DNA follows: TGTGCCACCGGGACAGGGGGCAAGTACGAGCAGTACTTC. Protein: CATGTGGKYEQYF.

The chain has TRBV5-6 and TRBJ2-1, with D unresolved. Trimming shortened V by 4 bases and J by 0 bases, and 11 bases separated the two germline ends. CDR3 size: 15 residues. The germline V gene encodes CDR1 SGHDT and CDR2 YYEEEE. CDR3 residues: CASSPVAVSYNEQFF. The DNA for the CDR3 is TGTGCCAGCAGCCCCGTAGCAGTCTCCTACAATGAGCAGTTCTTC.

The gene calls are TRBV18 and TRBJ2-5; D remains ambiguous. Germline loops: CDR1 KGHSH, CDR2 LQKENI. Trimming shortened V by 2 bases and J by 6 bases, and 19 bases separated the two germline ends. The CDR3 is made up of 16 amino acids. CDR3 sequence reads: CASSPSDSGKTKTQYF. CDR3 DNA sequence: TGTGCCAGCTCACCATCCGATTCGGGTAAAACGAAGACCCAGTACTTC. The entire variable domain, with the rest obtained from reference TRBV18 and TRBJ2-5, is as follows: NAGVMQNPRHLVRRRGQEARLRCSPMKGHSHVYWYRQLPEEGLKFMVYLQKENIIDESGMPKERFSAEFPKEGPSILRIQQVVRGDSAAYFCASSPSDSGKTKTQYFGPGTRLLVL.

V gene TRBV5-1 combines with J gene TRBJ2-5; D not certain. Trimming took off 7 bases at V and 5 bases at J, with 24 bases between the two ends. Looked up from germline, CDR1 is SGHRS and CDR2 is YFSETQ. The CDR3 runs 16 residues. The CDR3 spells CASHSSVANTGETQYF. CDR3 nucleotide sequence: TGCGCCAGCCATAGCTCTGTGGCCAACACCGGGGAGACCCAGTACTTC. Full variable domain (outside the CDR3, taken from reference TRBV5-1 and TRBJ2-5): KAGVTQTPRYLIKTRGQQVTLSCSPISGHRSVSWYQQTPGQGLQFLFEYFSETQRNKGNFPGRFSGRQFSNSRSEMNVSTLELGDSALYLCASHSSVANTGETQYFGPGTRLLVL.

This clone was picked up a small number of times. V and J are TRBV2 and TRBJ2-7; D perhaps matches TRBD2 (6 bases). The CDR3 loop spans 15 amino acids. The V gene's germline CDR1 is SNHLY and CDR2 FYNNEI. Trimming removed 2 bases from V and 1 base from J, with 12 bases in between. The CDR3: CASSEQGGMSYEQYF. CDR3 coding DNA: TGTGCCAGCAGTGAACAGGGCGGGATGTCCTACGAGCAGTACTTC. Full variable domain (missing parts from reference TRBV2 and TRBJ2-7): EPEVTQTPSHQVTQMGQEVILRCVPISNHLYFYWYRQILGQKVEFLVSFYNNEISEKSEIFDDQFSVERPDGSNFTLKIRSTKLEDSAMYFCASSEQGGMSYEQYFGPGTRLTVT.

The CDR3, as DNA: TGTGCCAGCAGCTTGGGGTCCTTGGGGAGGGACAAGTACCAAGAGACCCAGTACTTC. Translating it yields CASSLGSLGRDKYQETQYF. The chain joins TRBV7-2 to TRBJ2-5, with TRBD2 as a possible D gene (7 bases). The length of the CDR3 is 19 residues. The germline V and J ends were trimmed by 3 bases and 0 bases, with 23 bases remaining between them. Germline V gene sequence: CDR1 SGHTA, CDR2 FQGNSA.

The CDR3 coding sequence is TGTGCCAGCAGCCTGCACAGGGGGCGCCTAGATGGCTACACCTTC. Amino acid sequence: CASSLHRGRLDGYTF. The chain is built from TRBV13 and TRBJ1-2; 9 positions agree with TRBD1. CDR1 is PRHDT and CDR2 is FYEKMQ in the germline V gene (reference sequence). CDR3 length equals 15 residues. The V and J ends lost 5 bases and 6 bases, in that order; junction bases with no gene match: 10.